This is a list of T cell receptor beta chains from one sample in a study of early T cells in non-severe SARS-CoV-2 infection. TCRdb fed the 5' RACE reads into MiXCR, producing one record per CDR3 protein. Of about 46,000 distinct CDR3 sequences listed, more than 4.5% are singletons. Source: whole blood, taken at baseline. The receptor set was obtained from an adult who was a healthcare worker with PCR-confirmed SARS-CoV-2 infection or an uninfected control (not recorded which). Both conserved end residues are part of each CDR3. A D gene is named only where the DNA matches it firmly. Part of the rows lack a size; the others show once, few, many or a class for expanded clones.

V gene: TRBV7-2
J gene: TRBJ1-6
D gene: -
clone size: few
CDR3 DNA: TGTGCCAGCACCCCTCGAGGGCAGGGCTATAATTCACCCCTCCACTTT
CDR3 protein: CASTPRGQGYNSPLHF

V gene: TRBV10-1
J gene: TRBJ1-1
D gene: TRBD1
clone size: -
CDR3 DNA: TGCGCCAGCAGTGAAGACGAGACAGGGGGCTTAAGGGCTTTCTTT
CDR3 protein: CASSEDETGGLRAFF

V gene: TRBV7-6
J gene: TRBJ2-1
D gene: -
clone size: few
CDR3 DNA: TGTGCCAGCAGCTCCAGTGACTACCTGGGAGTGAATGAGCAGTTCTTC
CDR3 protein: CASSSSDYLGVNEQFF

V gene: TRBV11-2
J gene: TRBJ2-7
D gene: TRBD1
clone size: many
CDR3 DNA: TGTGCCAGCAGCGTATCCCAGGACAGGGCCCACGAGCAGTACTTC
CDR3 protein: CASSVSQDRAHEQYF

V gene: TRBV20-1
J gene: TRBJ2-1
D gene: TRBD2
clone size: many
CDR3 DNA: TGCAGTGTCTCGACTAGCGGGAGGTATAATGAGCAGTTCTTC
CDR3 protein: CSVSTSGRYNEQFF

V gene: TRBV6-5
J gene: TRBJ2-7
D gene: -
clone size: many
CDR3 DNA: TGTGCCAGCAGTTACTCGGGGGAGTCCTACGAGCAGTACTTC
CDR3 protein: CASSYSGESYEQYF

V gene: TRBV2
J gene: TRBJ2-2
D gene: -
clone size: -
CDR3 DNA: TGTGCCAGCAGATCAAATCCCGGGGAGCTGTTTTTT
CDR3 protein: CASRSNPGELFF

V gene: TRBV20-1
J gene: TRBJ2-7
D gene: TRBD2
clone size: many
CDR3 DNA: TGCAGTGCTAGGGGACTAGCGGAGATCTACGAGCAGTACTTC
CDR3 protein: CSARGLAEIYEQYF

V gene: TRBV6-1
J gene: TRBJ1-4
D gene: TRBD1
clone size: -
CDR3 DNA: TGTGCCAGCAGAGACGGGACAGGGGGGAATGAAAAACTGTTTTTT
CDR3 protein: CASRDGTGGNEKLFF

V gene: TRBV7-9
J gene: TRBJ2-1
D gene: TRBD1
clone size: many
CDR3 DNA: TGTGCCAGCAGCTTAGACACAGGGGGGTCCTACAATGAGCAGTTCTTC
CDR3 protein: CASSLDTGGSYNEQFF

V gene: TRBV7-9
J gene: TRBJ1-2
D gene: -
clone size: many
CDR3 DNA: TGTGCCAGCAGCCCGCCCCCCTATGGCTACACCTTC
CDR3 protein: CASSPPPYGYTF

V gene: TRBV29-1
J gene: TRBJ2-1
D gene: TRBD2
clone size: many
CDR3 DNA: TGCAGCGTTCCCACCCTAGCGGAGTACAATGAGCAGTTCTTC
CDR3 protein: CSVPTLAEYNEQFF

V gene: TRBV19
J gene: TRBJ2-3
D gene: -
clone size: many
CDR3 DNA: TGTGCCAGTAGTATCGCGGGACCTCCGGGAGATACGCAGTATTTT
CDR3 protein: CASSIAGPPGDTQYF

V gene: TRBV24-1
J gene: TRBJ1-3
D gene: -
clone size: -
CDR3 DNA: TGTGCCACCAGTGTCCGTCCGGGTGGGGTGGACACCATATATTTT
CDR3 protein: CATSVRPGGVDTIYF

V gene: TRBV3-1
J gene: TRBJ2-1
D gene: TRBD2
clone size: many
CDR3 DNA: TGTGCCAGCAGGACTAGCGGACCCTACAATGAGCAGTTCTTC
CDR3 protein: CASRTSGPYNEQFF

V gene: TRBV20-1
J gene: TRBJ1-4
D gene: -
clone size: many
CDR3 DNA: TGCAGTGCCGCTCTTGCAACTAATGAAAAACTGTTTTTT
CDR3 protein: CSAALATNEKLFF

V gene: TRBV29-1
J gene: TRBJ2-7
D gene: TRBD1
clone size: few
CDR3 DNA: TGCAGCGTTTTGACAGGGGTCGAGCAGTACTTC
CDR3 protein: CSVLTGVEQYF

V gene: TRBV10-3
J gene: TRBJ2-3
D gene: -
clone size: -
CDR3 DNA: TGTGCCATCAGTGAGGGACTATCGACAGATACGCAGTATTTT
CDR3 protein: CAISEGLSTDTQYF

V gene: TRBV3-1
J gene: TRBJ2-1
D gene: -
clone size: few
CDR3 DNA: TGTGCCAGCAGCCAAGCTACCGGACACAGCTCCTACAATGAGCAGTTCTTC
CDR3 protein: CASSQATGHSSYNEQFF

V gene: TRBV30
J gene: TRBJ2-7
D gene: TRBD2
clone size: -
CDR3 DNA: TGTGCCTGGAGTAAAGGGACTCCGCTCGTGCTAGCGGGAGAGCAGTACTTC
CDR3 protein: CAWSKGTPLVLAGEQYF

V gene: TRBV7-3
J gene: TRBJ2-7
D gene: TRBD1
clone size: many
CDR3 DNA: TGTGCCAGCAGCTTATCGGCCCCGGCAGGGGGCGTAGAGCAGTACTTC
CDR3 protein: CASSLSAPAGGVEQYF

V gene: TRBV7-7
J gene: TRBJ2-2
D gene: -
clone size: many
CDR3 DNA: TGTGCTAGCAGCCAAGGGAACACCGGGGAGCTGTTTTTT
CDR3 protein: CASSQGNTGELFF

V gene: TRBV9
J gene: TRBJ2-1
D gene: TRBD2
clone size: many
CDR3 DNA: TGTGCCAGCAGCGTACAGCTAGCGGGGGAGGGAGGTGAGCAGTTCTTC
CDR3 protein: CASSVQLAGEGGEQFF